The clone carrying this T cell receptor beta chain was seen ten or more times. Its target is not known. On the basis of clinical symptoms, serum thyroxine and TRAb, thyroid ultrasound and orbital computed tomography, diagnoses were made. PBMCs came from about 10 ml fresh peripheral blood. The data derive from a study of T cells in Graves' hyperthyroidism and ophthalmopathy. Study results and limitations: The model made its ophthalmopathy prediction, and onset followed a median 6.5 months later. In the blood, most expanded thyroid clonotypes above 0.001 appeared as well.

Trimming at V came to 4 bases and at J to 6 bases, leaving 6 bases not matched to a gene. The CDR3 is 14 residues long. Germline CDR1 KGHSH, CDR2 LQKENI. Amplified TCR beta CDR3 regions came from RNA transcripts. First-round RT-PCR of the TCR CDR3 relied on the HTBI primer set. Via MiXCR, TCRdb re-called the multiplex PCR reads, giving one row per CDR3 protein. The data show about 500,000 distinct CDR3 sequences, more than 15% seen once. The TCR comes from a woman in her twenties or thirties with Graves' ophthalmopathy. Sequencing was done on a sample of blood. The rearrangement links TRBV18 to TRBJ2-7; 10 nucleotides agree with TRBD2. The CDR3 nucleotides are TGTGCCAGCTCACGAATAGCGGGAGGAGGCGAGCAGTACTTC. This encodes CASSRIAGGGEQYF.